Shown below are 31 T cell receptor beta chains from a single sample sequenced in a study of brain T cells in children with intractable seizures. Assay used: immunoSEQ multiplex PCR; TCRdb lists only in-frame clones, some missing. The sample consists of about 110,000 clones, around 94% of them appearing once. Sample: peripheral blood, taken at surgery. All receptors come from a boy under two years old with hemimegalencephaly and intractable seizures.

The rearrangement uses TRBV18 and TRBJ2-7; maybe TRBD2 (6 bases). The CDR3 is 15 amino acids. CDR1 and CDR2 (germline): KGHSH, LQKENI. Trimming took off 6 bases at V and 0 bases at J, with 15 bases between the two ends. The CDR3 loop is CASSPTAGRSYEQYF. The CDR3 region has the DNA TGTGCCAGCTCTCCGACGGCGGGGCGCTCCTACGAGCAGTACTTC.

V gene TRBV9 combines with J gene TRBJ2-5; 11 bases match TRBD2. Germline CDR1 is SGDLS and CDR2 is YYNGEE. V lost 4 bases, J lost 5 bases, and 10 bases stayed unmatched. This CDR3 contains 16 residues. DNA of the CDR3: TGTGCCAGCAGCCCCCAACTAGCGGGAGTTCTGGAGACCCAGTACTTC. Translated, it gives CASSPQLAGVLETQYF.

This clone was observed a single time. The V gene is TRBV5-5, the J gene TRBJ1-6; D unresolved. This CDR3 spans 16 amino acids. V was cut by 0 bases and J by 7 bases, with 14 bases left in between. Germline CDR1 and CDR2: SGHKS and YYEKEE (reference sequence). The CDR3 is CASSLGPRTLNSPLHF. The CDR3 DNA follows: TGTGCCAGCAGCTTGGGACCTCGGACCTTAAATTCACCCCTCCACTTT. Based on the CDR3 plus reference TRBV5-5 and TRBJ1-6, the full variable domain is DAGVTQSPTHLIKTRGQQVTLRCSPISGHKSVSWYQQVLGQGPQFIFQYYEKEERGRGNFPDRFSARQFPNYSSELNVNALLLGDSALYLCASSLGPRTLNSPLHFGNGTRLTVT.

The V call is TRBV30, the J call TRBJ1-4, with a possible D match to TRBD1 (6 bases). Trimming removed 5 bases at V and 4 bases at J, with 11 bases between. In germline, CDR1 is GTSNPN, CDR2 SVGIG (reference sequence). The CDR3 is made up of 13 amino acids. Written as DNA, the CDR3 is TGTGCCTGGGACCAGGGGTATAATGAAAAACTGTTTTTT. Translated: CAWDQGYNEKLFF.

The gene calls are TRBV28 and TRBJ2-7, with 8 bases that match TRBD2. Germline trimming cut 6 bases from V and 0 bases from J; bases unmatched to any gene: 4. This CDR3 comprises 14 residues. Germline assignment: CDR1 MDHEN and CDR2 SYDVKM. The CDR3 sequence is CASRTSGSSYEQYF. CDR3 in DNA: TGTGCCAGCAGAACTAGCGGTAGCTCCTACGAGCAGTACTTC.

In its sample, this clone was seen once. The CDR3 here is CASSFSGGNAGNTIYF. CDR3 in DNA: TGTGCCAGCAGCTTTTCGGGTGGGAACGCTGGAAACACCATATATTTT. The chain carries TRBV7-2 and TRBJ1-3; no definite D call. Trimming pared 3 bases from V and 2 bases from J, leaving 14 bases between. CDR3 length: 16 residues. Germline V gene sequence: CDR1 SGHTA, CDR2 FQGNSA.

The rearrangement links TRBV7-3 to TRBJ1-6; the D gene is possibly TRBD1 (6 bases). The germline gives CDR1 SGHTA, CDR2 FQGTGA. The length of the CDR3 is 14 residues. Trimming took off 3 bases at V and 6 bases at J, with 9 bases between the two ends. The CDR3 spells CASSLGAPNSPLHF. The CDR3 region has the DNA TGTGCCAGCAGCTTGGGGGCCCCTAATTCACCCCTCCACTTT.

This chain links TRBV7-2 with TRBJ1-5, with D possibly TRBD1 on 5 matching bases. The CDR3 is 13 amino acids. Germline loops: CDR1 SGHTA, CDR2 FQGNSA. V lost 5 bases, J lost 7 bases, and 12 bases lay in between. This chain's CDR3 is CASSPGGDQPQHF. The CDR3 nucleotides read TGTGCCAGCAGCCCGGGAGGGGACCAGCCCCAGCATTTT.

The chain combines TRBV4-1 with TRBJ2-7, with 10 bases that match TRBD2. Germline V gives CDR1 MGHRA, CDR2 YSYEKL. The CDR3 has 15 amino acids. The V segment lost 4 bases and the J segment 3 bases; nucleotides outside the gene matches: 6. Here the CDR3 DNA reads TGCGCCAGCAGCCGTGCAGGACTAGCGGTCTACGAGCAGTACTTC. Translating it yields CASSRAGLAVYEQYF.

The rearrangement joins TRBV11-3 to TRBJ2-7, with a tentative D call TRBD1 (6 bases). The V end was cut by 4 bases, the J end by 2 bases, with 9 bases between. CDR1 SGHNT and CDR2 YENEEA come from the germline V gene. The CDR3 is made up of 13 amino acids. The CDR3 bases are TGTGCCAGCAGCTCGGACAGTACCTACGAGCAGTACTTC. Its translation: CASSSDSTYEQYF. Complete variable domain (other parts from reference TRBV11-3 and TRBJ2-7): EAGVVQSPRYKIIEKKQPVAFWCNPISGHNTLYWYLQNLGQGPELLIRYENEEAVDDSQLPKDRFSAERLKGVDSTLKIQPAELGDSAVYLCASSSDSTYEQYFGPGTRLTVT.

This clone was observed once. The genes are TRBV19 and TRBJ1-4, with D hard to call. The CDR3 extends over 14 amino acids. V was clipped by 3 bases and J by 4 bases, with 9 bases between them. Germline V gene lookup returns CDR1 LNHDA and CDR2 SQIVND (reference sequence). The CDR3 bases are TGTGCCAGTAGTATTGGAGTTTTTAATGAAAAACTGTTTTTT. Translating it yields CASSIGVFNEKLFF.

This clone was recorded once. The chain combines TRBV28 with TRBJ2-7, with a possible D match to TRBD1 (6 bases). The CDR3 has 15 residues. Trimming shortened V by 6 bases and J by 3 bases, and 18 bases separated the two germline ends. Germline CDR1 and CDR2: MDHEN and SYDVKM. This chain's CDR3 is CASRTQGWGLYEQYF. CDR3 nucleotide sequence: TGTGCCAGCAGGACACAGGGTTGGGGCCTCTACGAGCAGTACTTC.

The chain has TRBV18 and TRBJ2-2; D might be TRBD2 (5 bases). This CDR3 spans 14 amino acids. CDR1 is KGHSH, CDR2 LQKENI, per germline. With 5 bases removed from V and 8 bases from J, the gap between germline ends came to 15 bases. This CDR3 is CASSAGPGRGELFF. The CDR3 nucleotides read TGTGCCAGCTCAGCGGGTCCCGGTCGGGGGGAGCTGTTTTTT.

The V gene is TRBV5-6, the J gene TRBJ2-5, with D unclear. The CDR3 is made up of 14 amino acids. CDR1 is SGHDT, CDR2 YYEEEE, per germline. The ends were cut back, 1 base at V and 2 bases at J, with 9 bases in the middle. This CDR3 is CASSLLGRQETQYF. CDR3 nucleotide sequence: TGTGCCAGCAGCTTGTTAGGCAGGCAAGAGACCCAGTACTTC.

For the CDR3, the DNA is TGTGCCAGCAGCCGACAGGGTGAGGGGGGTAATGAGCAGTTCTTC. Translating gives CASSRQGEGGNEQFF. V is TRBV11-1 and J is TRBJ2-1, with D maybe TRBD1 (7 bases). Germline CDR1 SGHAT, CDR2 FQDESV (reference sequence). Trimming shortened V by 5 bases and J by 7 bases, and 18 bases separated the two germline ends. The CDR3 is made up of 15 amino acids.

The J gene is TRBJ2-5, the V gene TRBV5-5; D remains ambiguous. There are 14 residues in the CDR3. Germline V gives CDR1 SGHKS, CDR2 YYEKEE (reference sequence). Between the trimmed V and J ends, which lost 1 base and 9 bases, there was a span of 16 bases. The CDR3 region is CASSLWGPRLAQYF. CDR3 bases: TGTGCCAGCAGCTTGTGGGGTCCCCGACTGGCCCAGTACTTC.

The genes are TRBV6-2 or TRBV6-3 and TRBJ2-3, with no clear D. This CDR3 has 15 residues. Trimming removed 2 bases from V and 0 bases from J, with 9 bases in between. The germline V gene encodes CDR1 MNHEY and CDR2 SVGEGT. CDR3 bases: TGTGCCAGCAGTTACGTCCCTAGAAGCACAGATACGCAGTATTTT. This sequence encodes CASSYVPRSTDTQYF.

V is TRBV5-6 and J is TRBJ2-7, with 9 bases matching TRBD1. Germline trimming cut 3 bases from V and 5 bases from J; bases unmatched to any gene: 6. This CDR3 has 14 residues. The germline CDR1 and CDR2 sequences are SGHDT and YYEEEE. CDR3 sequence (DNA): TGTGCCAGCAGCTGGGGACAGGGCGGCCACGAGCAGTACTTC. Its translation: CASSWGQGGHEQYF.

This clone was counted only a few times. This chain joins TRBV6-2 or TRBV6-3 and TRBJ1-5; a weak D match, TRBD1 (5 bases). V lost 2 bases and J lost 4, with 12 bases in between. There are 15 residues in the CDR3. Germline CDR1 and CDR2: MNHEY and SVGEGT. CDR3: CASSYDSGVNQPQHF. Written as DNA, the CDR3 is TGTGCCAGCAGTTACGATTCGGGGGTGAATCAGCCCCAGCATTTT.

The chain links TRBV30 to TRBJ2-1; D ambiguous. V was clipped by 0 bases and J by 3 bases, with 9 bases between them. In germline, CDR1 is GTSNPN, CDR2 SVGIG (reference sequence). This CDR3 comprises 14 residues. Written as DNA, the CDR3 is TGTGCCTGGAGTGTACGAGGCCTCTACAATGAGCAGTTCTTC. This gives the protein CAWSVRGLYNEQFF.

V gene TRBV5-1 combines with J gene TRBJ2-7; the D is unclear. With 0 bases removed from V and 6 bases from J, the gap between germline ends came to 10 bases. The CDR3 runs 13 residues. Per the germline V gene, CDR1 is SGHRS and CDR2 is YFSETQ. This chain's CDR3 is CASSLAGLGEQYF. The CDR3 DNA reads as TGCGCCAGCAGCTTGGCTGGGTTGGGCGAGCAGTACTTC.

This chain links TRBV6-1 with TRBJ2-5; 11 bases align to TRBD2. J gave up 5 bases and V 5 bases, and 7 bases lay outside the gene matches. The CDR3 covers 15 residues. Per germline, CDR1 MNHNS and CDR2 SASEGT. This CDR3 reads CASSSASGRRETQYF. Here the CDR3 DNA reads TGTGCCAGCAGTTCGGCTAGCGGGAGGAGGGAGACCCAGTACTTC.

The genes are TRBV18 and TRBJ2-1; D ambiguous. The CDR3 has 16 amino acids. V was clipped by 6 bases and J by 4 bases, with 19 bases between them. CDR1 is KGHSH and CDR2 is LQKENI in the germline V gene. CDR3 DNA sequence: TGTGCCAGCTCGCCCCCCGGTGGCGGCACTTACAATGAGCAGTTCTTC. Its protein is CASSPPGGGTYNEQFF.

The genes are TRBV11-1 and TRBJ2-7; TRBD1 aligns across 11 bases. CDR1 and CDR2 (germline): SGHAT, FQDESV (reference sequence). This CDR3 spans 15 amino acids. J gave up 5 bases and V 1 base, and 4 bases lay outside the gene matches. This CDR3 is CASSLVRTGGNEQYF. CDR3 nucleotides: TGTGCCAGCAGCTTAGTGAGGACAGGGGGCAACGAGCAGTACTTC.

The chain is built from TRBV19 and TRBJ2-3; no definite D call. The CDR3 runs 12 residues. Germline CDR1 reads LNHDA; CDR2 reads SQIVND (reference sequence). Trimming removed 5 bases from V and 4 bases from J, with 7 bases in between. The CDR3 coding sequence is TGTGCCAGTAGTTCAGACCCAGATACGCAGTATTTT. This sequence encodes CASSSDPDTQYF.

The rearrangement uses TRBV19 and TRBJ1-5; D is uncertain. This CDR3 comprises 13 residues. V lost 7 bases and J 4 bases, leaving 11 bases between the germline ends. The germline V gene encodes CDR1 LNHDA and CDR2 SQIVND (reference sequence). CDR3 nucleotide sequence: TGTGCCAGTAACTCTCTGGGGAATCAGCCCCAGCATTTT. This sequence encodes CASNSLGNQPQHF.

V gene TRBV5-1 combines with J gene TRBJ1-6; TRBD1 is a possible D gene (5 bases). CDR3 length: 16 amino acids. V dropped 4 bases and J dropped 7 bases, with 18 bases sitting between them. Germline V gives CDR1 SGHRS, CDR2 YFSETQ. This chain's CDR3 is CASSTITGTLNSPLHF. In nucleotides, the CDR3 is TGCGCCAGCAGCACCATAACCGGGACCCTCAATTCACCCCTCCACTTT.

The V gene is TRBV2, the J gene TRBJ1-2; D is unclear. The ends were cut back, 3 bases at V and 5 bases at J, with 13 bases in the middle. Germline CDR1 and CDR2: SNHLY and FYNNEI. The CDR3 is 14 residues long. CDR3 protein: CASSDRRERYGYTF. CDR3 coding DNA: TGTGCCAGCAGTGATCGACGGGAGAGATATGGCTACACCTTC.

The rearrangement joins TRBV9 to TRBJ2-3; 9 positions agree with TRBD2. The junction had 3 bases not matched to a gene; V was cut back by 4 bases and J by 3 bases. The CDR3 runs to 14 residues. Germline V gene data show CDR1 as SGDLS and CDR2 as YYNGEE. The CDR3 reads CASSFSGRTDTQYF. The CDR3 DNA reads TGTGCCAGCAGCTTTAGCGGGAGAACAGATACGCAGTATTTT.

The CDR3 region is CASSFPVFNYGYTF. The CDR3 region has the DNA TGTGCCAGCAGTTTTCCGGTCTTTAACTATGGCTACACCTTC. This rearrangement joins TRBV28 to TRBJ1-2; D not certain. With 3 bases removed from V and 1 base from J, the gap between germline ends came to 9 bases. CDR1 and CDR2 (germline): MDHEN, SYDVKM. The CDR3 loop spans 14 amino acids.

This chain links TRBV7-2 with TRBJ2-7; 11 bases map to TRBD2. This CDR3 is built from 17 residues. The junction had 11 bases not matched to a gene; V was cut back by 5 bases and J by 2 bases. Germline CDR1 SGHTA, CDR2 FQGNSA. CDR3 loop: CASSPRTVAGGTYEQYF. The CDR3 bases are TGTGCCAGCAGCCCGAGGACGGTAGCGGGGGGGACCTACGAGCAGTACTTC. The complete variable domain, with remaining parts taken from reference TRBV7-2 and TRBJ2-7, reads GAGVSQSPSNKVTEKGKDVELRCDPISGHTALYWYRQSLGQGLEFLIYFQGNSAPDKSGLPSDRFSAERTGGSVSTLTIQRTQQEDSAVYLCASSPRTVAGGTYEQYFGPGTRLTVT.